This TCR beta chain appears in the sequencing data of a study of blood T cell repertoires in COVID-19. Cohorts were assigned according to the clinical history that participants reported. Study processing details: Amplification of reference gene primers was used by the study to estimate nucleated cell counts. The data were produced by immunoSEQ multiplex PCR, yet TCRdb's version contains in-frame clones alone and is incomplete. V and J calls and clone size follow that table, whereas D and trimming were derived from the DNA. The sample carries roughly 240,000 clones, about 83% recorded once. This clone is a singleton in its sample. Material: PBMCs or T cells enriched from blood (not recorded which). The sequence was collected from a woman aged 50 to 60 who had recovered from COVID-19.

The CDR3 DNA reads as TGTGCCACCAGCAGCCCCGGGATGGCGGGAGGCCTCACAGATACGCAGTATTTT. Protein sequence: CATSSPGMAGGLTDTQYF. This chain connects TRBV15 to TRBJ2-3; 8 bases are a match to TRBD2. The V and J ends lost 3 bases and 2 bases, in that order; junction bases with no gene match: 13. Looked up from germline, CDR1 is LNHNV and CDR2 is YYDKDF (reference sequence). The CDR3 sequence is 18 residues long.